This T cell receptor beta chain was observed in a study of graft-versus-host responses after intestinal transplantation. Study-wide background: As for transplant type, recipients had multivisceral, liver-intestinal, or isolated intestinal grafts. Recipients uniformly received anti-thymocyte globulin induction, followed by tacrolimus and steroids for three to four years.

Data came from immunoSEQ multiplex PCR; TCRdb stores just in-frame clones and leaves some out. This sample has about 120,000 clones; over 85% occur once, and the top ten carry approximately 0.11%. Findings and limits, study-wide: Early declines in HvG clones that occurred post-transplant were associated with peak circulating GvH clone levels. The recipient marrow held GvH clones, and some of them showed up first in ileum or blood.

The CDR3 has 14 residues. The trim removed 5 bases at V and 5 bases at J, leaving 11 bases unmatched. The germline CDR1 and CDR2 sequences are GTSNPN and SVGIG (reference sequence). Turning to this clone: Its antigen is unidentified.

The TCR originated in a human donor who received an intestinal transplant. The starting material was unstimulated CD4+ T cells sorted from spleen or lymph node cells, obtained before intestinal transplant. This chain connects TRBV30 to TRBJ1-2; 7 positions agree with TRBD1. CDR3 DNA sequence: TGTGCCTGGGGCAAGACAGGGAGGGGGTATGGCTACACCTTC. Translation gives CAWGKTGRGYGYTF.